Shown below are 23 T cell receptor beta chains from a single sample sequenced in a study of T-cell reconstitution after alpha-beta-depleted transplantation in children. Unique molecular identifiers tagged the TCRbeta library. TCRdb fed the PCR reads into MiXCR, producing one record per CDR3 protein. Of more than 200,000 distinct CDR3 sequences listed, about 25% are singletons. The sample here was PBMCs, taken before TCRalphabeta/CD19-depleted stem cell transplant. The receptor source for this set is a girl aged 2 to 10 with Fanconi anemia, due to receive a stem cell transplant.

This clonotype was detected many times. This sequence joins TRBV6-4 and TRBJ2-1, with TRBD1 identical over 11 bases. The V and J ends lost 3 bases and 7 bases, in that order; junction bases with no gene match: 5. This CDR3 spans 15 amino acids. From germline, CDR1 is MRHNA and CDR2 SNTAGT. CDR3 nucleotides: TGTGCCAGCAGTGAATCGGACAGGGGGCGAAATGAGCAGTTCTTC. Protein sequence: CASSESDRGRNEQFF.

This chain uses TRBV5-1 with TRBJ2-5, with D tentatively TRBD1 (6 bases). CDR1 is SGHRS and CDR2 is YFSETQ in the germline V gene. This CDR3 region has 11 residues. Trimming took 7 bases from V and 3 from J, leaving 7 bases between them. Here the CDR3 DNA reads TGCGCCAGCGGGGGCGAAGAGACCCAGTACTTC. This codes for CASGGEETQYF.

This clonotype was seen only a few times. The V gene is TRBV7-9, the J gene TRBJ2-7; D unclear. CDR1 is SEHNR, CDR2 FQNEAQ, per germline (reference sequence). This CDR3 region has 11 residues. V was shortened by 6 bases and J by 6 bases, with 9 bases between the two germline ends. The CDR3 is CASSTLPEQYF. CDR3 sequence (DNA): TGTGCCAGCAGTACTTTGCCCGAGCAGTACTTC.

V and J are TRBV19 and TRBJ2-3; D is uncertain. Trimming shortened V by 7 bases and J by 3 bases, and 17 bases separated the two germline ends. The CDR3 runs 15 residues. Germline CDR1 and CDR2: LNHDA and SQIVND (reference sequence). The CDR3 sequence: CASTRPKIGTDTQYF. CDR3 nucleotide sequence: TGTGCCAGTACCCGACCCAAAATAGGGACAGATACGCAGTATTTT.

This clonotype has just one count. The gene calls are TRBV11-2 and TRBJ2-7, with TRBD2 matching 8 bases. Germline CDR1 reads SGHAT; CDR2 reads FQNNGV. J lost 3 bases, V lost 2 bases, and 9 bases had no gene match. The length of the CDR3 is 16 residues. In DNA form, the CDR3 reads TGTGCCAGCAGCTTAAGGGCGGGAGGAGGGGACTACGAGCAGTACTTC. Encoded protein: CASSLRAGGGDYEQYF.

This clonotype was observed a handful of times. The V call is TRBV10-1, the J call TRBJ2-2, with D tentatively TRBD1 (5 bases). There are 13 residues in the CDR3. Germline CDR1 reads WNHNN; CDR2 reads SYGVQD (reference sequence). V dropped 4 bases and J dropped 3 bases, with 6 bases sitting between them. The CDR3 coding sequence is TGCGCCAGCAGTGTACAGGACACCGGGGAGCTGTTTTTT. It specifies CASSVQDTGELFF.

This clonotype was seen only a few times. The rearrangement joins TRBV20-1 to TRBJ1-2; 7 positions agree with TRBD1. The CDR3 runs 12 residues. The V segment lost 3 bases and the J segment 7 bases; nucleotides outside the gene matches: 5. The germline V gene has CDR1 DFQATT and CDR2 SNEGSKA (reference sequence). The DNA for the CDR3 is TGCAGTGCTAGGACAGGGAGTCGTGGCTACACCTTC. It yields the protein CSARTGSRGYTF.

This clonotype was picked up a small number of times. Here the CDR3 reads CASSYPLMGTGRTDTQYF. CDR3 coding DNA: TGTGCCAGCAGTTACCCATTAATGGGGACAGGGAGAACAGATACGCAGTATTTT. The J gene is TRBJ2-3, the V gene TRBV6-5; TRBD1 matches 9 bases. Germline CDR1 is MNHEY and CDR2 is SVGAGI. CDR3 length equals 18 residues. The junction had 12 bases not matched to a gene; V was cut back by 2 bases and J by 3 bases.

This clonotype has a count of ten or more. The J gene is TRBJ2-3, the V gene TRBV29-1, with 12 bases identical to TRBD2. Per the germline V gene, CDR1 is SQVTM and CDR2 is ANQGSEA. The CDR3 extends over 15 amino acids. Trimming took 7 bases from V and 4 from J; bases not matched to a gene: 9. DNA of the CDR3: TGCAGCGCCGGAGGACTAGCGGGGTACTCAGATACGCAGTATTTT. This gives the protein CSAGGLAGYSDTQYF.

The rearrangement joins TRBV20-1 to TRBJ2-5; no definite D call. The V gene's germline CDR1 is DFQATT and CDR2 SNEGSKA (reference sequence). The CDR3 is 13 residues long. The V end lost 3 bases, the J end lost 1 base, and 9 bases lay between the germline ends. For the CDR3, the DNA is TGCAGTGCTAGTGTTCTTGGCCAAGAGACCCAGTACTTC. It is translated as CSASVLGQETQYF.

This clonotype has a handful of counts. The rearrangement uses TRBV5-4 and TRBJ1-2; TRBD1 matches at 8 bases. Germline assignment: CDR1 SGHNT and CDR2 YYREEE (reference sequence). The trim removed 0 bases at V and 8 bases at J, leaving 6 bases unmatched. The CDR3 consists of 14 residues. CDR3 nucleotide sequence: TGTGCCAGCAGCTTGGGCAGGGGGCAGGGAGGCTACACCTTC. It specifies CASSLGRGQGGYTF.

This clonotype was observed at least ten times. This rearrangement joins TRBV20-1 to TRBJ2-7, with 12 nucleotides matching TRBD2. From germline, CDR1 is DFQATT and CDR2 SNEGSKA (reference sequence). The CDR3 runs 13 residues. The trim removed 3 bases at V and 8 bases at J, leaving 5 bases unmatched. CDR3 nucleotide sequence: TGCAGTGCTAGTAGACTAGCGGGGGAAAAGCAGTACTTC. It is translated as CSASRLAGEKQYF.

The chain couples TRBV7-8 to TRBJ2-4, with 7 bases lining up with TRBD1. Trimming cost V 5 bases and J 0 bases; bases outside gene matches: 10. In germline, CDR1 is SGHVS, CDR2 FQNEAQ. This CDR3 contains 17 residues. The CDR3 nucleotides are TGTGCCAGCAGCCCACAGGGGCCATCATTAGCCAAAAACATTCAGTACTTC. Translation gives CASSPQGPSLAKNIQYF.

This clonotype was detected many times. This rearrangement joins TRBV10-3 to TRBJ2-5, with TRBD2 matching over 8 bases. The CDR3 covers 16 residues. Germline V gene lookup returns CDR1 ENHRY and CDR2 SYGVKD. V lost 2 bases to trimming and J lost 0 bases; unmatched junction nucleotides: 5. CDR3 protein: CAISERLAGNQETQYF. For the CDR3, the DNA is TGTGCCATCAGTGAGAGATTAGCGGGGAACCAAGAGACCCAGTACTTC.

This chain joins TRBV6-1 and TRBJ2-7; 11 nucleotides line up with TRBD1. In germline, CDR1 is MNHNS, CDR2 SASEGT. The V gene end was trimmed by 0 bases and the J gene end by 12 bases; junction bases not matched to a gene: 4. This CDR3 spans 13 amino acids. CDR3 sequence reads: CASSEAAGTGGYF. The CDR3 nucleotides read TGTGCCAGCAGTGAAGCGGCCGGGACAGGGGGGTACTTC.

In its sample, this clonotype was seen a few times. This chain links TRBV29-1 with TRBJ2-5, with 9 bases fitting TRBD1. The ends lost 5 bases at V and 5 bases at J; junction bases unmatched: 3. CDR1 SQVTM and CDR2 ANQGSEA come from the germline V gene. The CDR3 consists of 12 residues. The CDR3 nucleotides are TGCAGCGTTACAGGGACAGGGGAGACCCAGTACTTC. Amino acid sequence: CSVTGTGETQYF.

The chain has TRBV5-5 and TRBJ2-7; 11 bases fit TRBD1. The CDR3 loop spans 16 amino acids. The V segment lost 4 bases and the J segment 2 bases; nucleotides outside the gene matches: 8. Per germline, CDR1 SGHKS and CDR2 YYEKEE (reference sequence). CDR3 nucleotides: TGTGCCAGCAGCCATAGGACAGGGGGCCTCCCCTACGAGCAGTACTTC. Residues: CASSHRTGGLPYEQYF.

Ten or more counts support this clonotype. The gene calls are TRBV29-1 and TRBJ2-1, with 13 bases that match TRBD2. CDR1 SQVTM and CDR2 ANQGSEA come from the germline V gene. Trimming removed 2 bases from V and 10 bases from J; junction bases left unmatched: 5. The CDR3 has 14 residues. The CDR3 sequence: CSVERLAGGKEQFF. The CDR3 DNA reads TGCAGCGTTGAAAGACTAGCGGGAGGAAAAGAGCAGTTCTTC.

The chain uses TRBV10-2 and TRBJ2-7, with TRBD2 matching over 11 bases. Germline CDR1 WSHSY, CDR2 SAAADI. The CDR3 loop spans 15 amino acids. The V gene end was trimmed by 3 bases and the J gene end by 2 bases; junction bases not matched to a gene: 3. The CDR3 DNA reads as TGCGCCAGCAGTGATTTTAGCGGGGGGGCCTACGAGCAGTACTTC. Amino acids: CASSDFSGGAYEQYF.

This clonotype occurred many times. The V gene is TRBV28, the J gene TRBJ1-3; D remains ambiguous. The V gene lost 10 bases and the J gene lost 2 bases, with 15 bases spanning the gap. CDR1 and CDR2 (germline): MDHEN, SYDVKM. The CDR3 extends over 14 amino acids. CDR3 sequence reads: CAITSSGAGNTIYF. In DNA, the CDR3 is TGTGCCATCACTTCCTCGGGCGCTGGAAACACCATATATTTT.

V and J are TRBV20-1 and TRBJ2-1; 13 bases agree with TRBD2. Germline-derived CDR1 and CDR2 are DFQATT and SNEGSKA (reference sequence). The CDR3 is 14 amino acids. The ends lost 5 bases at V and 8 bases at J; junction bases unmatched: 6. For the CDR3, the DNA is TGCAGTGCTGAGGGGACTAGCGGGGATCATGAGCAGTTCTTC. Protein product: CSAEGTSGDHEQFF.

There are a few counts of this clonotype. The J gene is TRBJ1-2, the V gene TRBV20-1; no clear D. This CDR3 contains 16 residues. Germline V lookup: CDR1 DFQATT, CDR2 SNEGSKA (reference sequence). With 3 bases removed from V and 5 bases from J, the gap between germline ends came to 22 bases. CDR3 protein: CSASLAGFPKRYGYTF. Written as DNA, the CDR3 is TGCAGTGCTAGTTTGGCGGGGTTCCCGAAGCGGTATGGCTACACCTTC.

In its sample, this clonotype was seen many times. The CDR3 reads CATQLIADQETQYF. CDR3 DNA sequence: TGTGCCACCCAACTGATAGCGGACCAAGAGACCCAGTACTTC. This chain uses TRBV10-3 with TRBJ2-5; maybe TRBD2 (6 bases). This CDR3 has 14 amino acids. Germline loops: CDR1 ENHRY, CDR2 SYGVKD. Trimming pared 10 bases from V and 0 bases from J, leaving 15 bases between.